A selection of T cell receptor beta chains follows, all from one sample in a study of PD-L1 blockade in urothelial cancer. The protocol was immunoSEQ multiplex PCR, while the TCRdb copy is restricted to in-frame clones and leaves out a portion. The profile shows 100,000 to 150,000 clones, about 83% of them singletons. Specimen: PBMCs, collected around atezolizumab (anti-PD-L1) treatment. These receptors were collected from a man aged 50 to 59 with urothelial cancer. CDR3s include the opening cysteine and the closing phenylalanine or tryptophan. The D gene is left open where the match is weak. Not all rows give a size; the values are once, few, many and, for expanded clones, a class.

d_gene | len | abundance | j_gene | v_gene | CDR3aa | CDR3nt
TRBD2 | 17 | . | TRBJ2-7 | TRBV28 | CASSLTSRLAGVGEQYF | TGTGCCAGCAGCCTAACTTCAAGACTAGCGGGAGTGGGGGAGCAGTACTTC
TRBD1 | 15 | once | TRBJ1-5 | TRBV15 | CATSPQGGSNQPQHF | TGTGCCACCAGCCCACAGGGGGGTAGCAATCAGCCCCAGCATTTT
. | 17 | . | TRBJ2-1 | TRBV7-9 | CASSLVGAVRSYNEQFF | TGTGCCAGCAGCTTAGTAGGAGCAGTCCGCTCCTACAATGAGCAGTTCTTC
TRBD1 | 14 | . | TRBJ2-7 | TRBV9 | CASSAHGQAREQYF | TGTGCCAGCAGCGCCCATGGACAGGCCCGAGAGCAGTACTTC
TRBD1 | 19 | . | TRBJ2-4 | TRBV18 | CASSPQPGTGTGAKNIQYF | TGTGCCAGCTCACCACAGCCCGGGACAGGGACGGGAGCCAAAAACATTCAGTACTTC
. | 15 | . | TRBJ1-2 | TRBV19 | CASTSGRRDSYGYTF | TGTGCCAGTACCTCGGGGAGGAGGGATAGCTATGGCTACACCTTC
TRBD1 | 18 | . | TRBJ1-2 | TRBV30 | CAWSVRAGQGPRGDGYTF | TGTGCCTGGAGTGTAAGGGCGGGACAGGGGCCCCGGGGTGATGGCTACACCTTC
. | 15 | . | TRBJ1-4 | TRBV6-6 | CASSYSAATNEKLFF | TGTGCCAGCAGTTACTCTGCAGCAACTAATGAAAAACTGTTTTTT
. | 12 | . | TRBJ2-3 | TRBV7-9 | CASSLQGGTQYF | TGTGCCAGCAGCCTTCAGGGAGGTACGCAGTATTTT
TRBD1 | 15 | . | TRBJ2-6 | TRBV9 | CASSGQGSGANVLTF | TGTGCCAGCAGCGGACAGGGATCTGGGGCCAACGTCCTGACTTTC
. | 14 | . | TRBJ2-7 | TRBV6-5 | CASSRTGSSYEQYF | TGTGCCAGCAGCCGTACTGGTAGCTCCTACGAGCAGTACTTC
TRBD1 | 14 | once | TRBJ1-6 | TRBV5-4 | CASSRQGAVSPLHF | TGTGCCAGCAGCCGACAGGGAGCAGTGTCACCCCTCCACTTT
. | 16 | . | TRBJ2-1 | TRBV5-1 | CASSSRRRSRDNEQFF | TGCGCCAGCAGCTCACGGCGTAGGTCTAGAGACAATGAGCAGTTCTTC
. | 15 | . | TRBJ2-1 | TRBV7-9 | CASSPSRGSYNEQFF | TGTGCCAGCAGCCCGTCCCGGGGCTCCTACAATGAGCAGTTCTTC
TRBD1 | 15 | . | TRBJ1-1 | TRBV7-2 | CASSLLGTGITEAFF | TGTGCCAGCAGCCTGCTCGGGACAGGAATCACTGAAGCTTTCTTT
TRBD1 | 14 | . | TRBJ1-3 | TRBV10-1 | CAIQRTGGVNTIYF | TGCGCCATCCAAAGGACAGGGGGCGTTAACACCATATATTTT
TRBD2 | 16 | . | TRBJ2-1 | TRBV7-9 | CASSLARTSAYNEQFF | TGTGCCAGCAGCTTAGCGCGGACTAGCGCTTACAATGAGCAGTTCTTC
. | 14 | . | TRBJ1-1 | TRBV27 | CASSFAGRGPEAFF | TGTGCCAGCAGTTTCGCAGGCAGAGGGCCTGAAGCTTTCTTT
TRBD1 | 17 | . | TRBJ2-1 | TRBV7-9 | CASSPHPGQGGYNEQFF | TGTGCCAGCAGCCCGCATCCGGGACAGGGCGGCTACAATGAGCAGTTCTTC
. | 18 | . | TRBJ2-1 | TRBV19 | CASSIGLVGVSSYNEQFF | TGTGCCAGTAGTATAGGGCTAGTCGGCGTAAGCTCCTACAATGAGCAGTTCTTC
TRBD1 | 13 | . | TRBJ1-1 | TRBV5-1 | CASKTGGGTEAFF | TGCGCCAGCAAGACAGGGGGAGGAACTGAAGCTTTCTTT
TRBD1 | 18 | . | TRBJ1-6 | TRBV30 | CAWSQGTGDFRANSPLHF | TGTGCCTGGAGTCAGGGGACAGGGGATTTTCGAGCTAATTCACCCCTCCACTTT
. | 15 | . | TRBJ2-3 | TRBV5-1 | CASSLKAGRSDTQYF | TGCGCCAGCAGCTTGAAGGCGGGAAGATCCGATACGCAGTATTTT
TRBD2 | 14 | . | TRBJ2-5 | TRBV29-1 | CSVGGGRNKETQYF | TGCAGCGTTGGGGGGGGACGAAACAAAGAGACCCAGTACTTC
TRBD2 | 18 | . | TRBJ2-4 | TRBV15 | CATSRRGLAGGPKNIQYF | TGTGCCACCAGCAGGCGGGGACTAGCGGGAGGGCCCAAAAACATTCAGTACTTC
. | 15 | . | TRBJ1-1 | TRBV25-1 | CASSDPGRGNTEAFF | TGTGCCAGCAGTGACCCAGGACGGGGGAACACTGAAGCTTTCTTT
. | 13 | . | TRBJ2-3 | TRBV5-1 | CASNEQGTNTQYF | TGCGCCAGCAATGAGCAGGGCACAAATACGCAGTATTTT
. | 15 | . | TRBJ1-1 | TRBV19 | CASSMGGQLNTEAFF | TGTGCCAGTAGTATGGGAGGGCAGTTGAACACTGAAGCTTTCTTT
TRBD2 | 20 | . | TRBJ2-1 | TRBV7-8 | CASSLAPGLAGGRGHNEQFF | TGTGCCAGCAGCTTAGCGCCCGGACTAGCGGGAGGGAGGGGGCACAATGAGCAGTTCTTC
. | 14 | once | TRBJ2-7 | TRBV5-5 | CASSLGYSSYEQYF | TGTGCCAGCAGCTTGGGATACAGCTCCTACGAGCAGTACTTC
TRBD1 | 13 | once | TRBJ1-5 | TRBV2 | CASSGDRLGPQHF | TGTGCCAGCAGTGGGGACAGGCTAGGGCCCCAGCATTTT
TRBD2 | 19 | . | TRBJ2-7 | TRBV2 | CASSRGGSLAGGRSYEQYF | TGTGCCAGCAGTAGGGGGGGTTCCCTAGCGGGAGGTCGCTCCTACGAGCAGTACTTC
TRBD1 | 16 | . | TRBJ2-2 | TRBV5-1 | CASSLVTGAGTGELFF | TGCGCCAGCAGCTTGGTAACAGGGGCGGGCACCGGGGAGCTGTTTTTT
. | 13 | . | TRBJ2-1 | TRBV18 | CASSTGSHDEQFF | TGTGCCAGCTCAACCGGGAGCCATGATGAGCAGTTCTTC
TRBD1 | 12 | . | TRBJ2-7 | TRBV30 | CAGRQGGSEQYF | TGTGCCGGCCGACAGGGGGGTTCCGAGCAGTACTTC
TRBD1 | 13 | few | TRBJ1-1 | TRBV28 | CASRDSLNTEAFF | TGTGCCAGTCGGGACAGCCTGAACACTGAAGCTTTCTTT
TRBD1 | 14 | . | TRBJ2-5 | TRBV7-9 | CASSLDRVAETQYF | TGTGCCAGCAGCTTGGACAGGGTGGCGGAGACCCAGTACTTC
. | 13 | . | TRBJ1-2 | TRBV18 | CASSPSDDYGYTF | TGTGCCAGCTCACCTAGTGATGACTATGGCTACACCTTC
TRBD2 | 15 | . | TRBJ2-3 | TRBV25-1 | CASSVRTSATDTQYF | TGTGCCAGCAGTGTCAGGACTAGCGCAACAGATACGCAGTATTTT
TRBD2 | 14 | . | TRBJ2-1 | TRBV28 | CASSPGLAANEQFF | TGTGCCAGCAGCCCGGGACTAGCGGCCAATGAGCAGTTCTTC
TRBD1 | 15 | . | TRBJ1-6 | TRBV4-2 | CASSREGGQGTALHF | TGTGCCAGCAGCCGGGAGGGCGGACAGGGCACAGCCCTCCACTTT
. | 15 | . | TRBJ2-1 | TRBV11-2 | CASSLGGAADGKQFF | TGTGCCAGCAGCTTAGGTGGAGCGGCCGACGGGAAGCAGTTCTTC
. | 15 | . | TRBJ2-3 | TRBV9 | CASSGQTTPTDTQYF | TGTGCCAGCAGCGGACAGACCACCCCCACAGATACGCAGTATTTT
. | 15 | few | TRBJ1-5 | TRBV19 | CASSPFRGDNQPQHF | TGTGCCAGTAGCCCCTTCCGCGGTGACAATCAGCCCCAGCATTTT
TRBD2 | 15 | . | TRBJ2-5 | TRBV7-9 | CASSPIAGVRETQYF | TGTGCCAGCAGCCCTATAGCGGGAGTGAGGGAGACCCAGTACTTC
TRBD2 | 17 | once | TRBJ2-1 | TRBV28 | CASNRLGTSERTRNWFF | TGTGCCAGCAATCGTCTCGGGACTAGCGAAAGGACGCGGAATTGGTTCTTC
TRBD1 | 18 | . | TRBJ1-2 | TRBV5-1 | CASSLAGTEPFPNYGYTF | TGCGCCAGCAGCTTGGCCGGGACAGAGCCTTTCCCTAACTATGGCTACACCTTC
. | 17 | . | TRBJ2-7 | TRBV13 | CASSLGPGTQSSYEQYF | TGTGCCAGCAGCTTAGGCCCGGGGACACAGAGCTCCTACGAGCAGTACTTC
TRBD2 | 16 | . | TRBJ2-5 | TRBV4-1 | CASSQAVAGGPGTQYF | TGCGCCAGCAGCCAAGCGGTAGCGGGAGGGCCAGGGACCCAGTACTTC
. | 15 | . | TRBJ2-5 | TRBV10-3 | CAISEGALAGETQYF | TGTGCCATCAGTGAGGGCGCACTAGCCGGAGAGACCCAGTACTTC
TRBD2 | 15 | . | TRBJ2-7 | TRBV6-1 | CASSSGTSGKYEQYF | TGTGCCAGCAGCTCCGGGACTAGCGGGAAATACGAGCAGTACTTC
. | 13 | . | TRBJ1-2 | TRBV28 | CASSKTANYGYTF | TGTGCCAGTTCTAAGACAGCGAACTATGGCTACACCTTC
TRBD1 | 14 | . | TRBJ1-1 | TRBV5-4 | CASSIRGQSTEAFF | TGTGCCAGCAGCATTAGGGGGCAGAGCACTGAAGCTTTCTTT
. | 11 | . | TRBJ2-5 | TRBV2 | CASREPGTQYF | TGTGCCAGCAGAGAACCGGGGACCCAGTACTTC
. | 12 | . | TRBJ1-2 | TRBV28 | CASSFSRDGYTF | TGTGCCAGCAGTTTTAGTCGAGATGGCTACACCTTC
. | 17 | . | TRBJ2-3 | TRBV6-1 | CASSAKPWRVNTDTQYF | TGTGCCAGCAGTGCCAAGCCGTGGAGGGTAAACACAGATACGCAGTATTTT
. | 14 | . | TRBJ1-1 | TRBV30 | CAWSVYRVRPEAFF | TGTGCCTGGAGTGTATACAGGGTGAGGCCTGAAGCTTTCTTT
. | 14 | . | TRBJ2-7 | TRBV2 | CASSEKTGDHEQYF | TGTGCCAGCAGCGAGAAGACAGGCGACCACGAGCAGTACTTC
TRBD2 | 15 | . | TRBJ2-7 | TRBV5-8 | CASSSLVAGPYEQYF | TGTGCCAGCAGCTCGTTGGTAGCGGGACCCTACGAGCAGTACTTC